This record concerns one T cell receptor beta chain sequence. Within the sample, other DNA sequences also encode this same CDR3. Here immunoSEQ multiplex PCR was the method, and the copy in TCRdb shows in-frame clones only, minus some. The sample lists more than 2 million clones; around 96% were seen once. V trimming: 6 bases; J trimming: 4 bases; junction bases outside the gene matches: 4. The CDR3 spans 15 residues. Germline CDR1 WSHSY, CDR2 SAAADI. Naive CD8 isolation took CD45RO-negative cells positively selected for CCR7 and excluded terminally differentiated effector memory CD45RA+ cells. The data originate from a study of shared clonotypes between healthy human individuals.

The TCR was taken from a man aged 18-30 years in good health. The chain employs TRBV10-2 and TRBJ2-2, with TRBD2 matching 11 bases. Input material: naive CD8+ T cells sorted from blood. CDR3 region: CASRLAGEGTGELFF. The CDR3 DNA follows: TGCGCCAGCAGACTAGCGGGAGAAGGCACCGGGGAGCTGTTTTTT.